These T cell receptor beta chains were read from a single sample in a study of blood T cell repertoires in COVID-19. Clones were sequenced by immunoSEQ multiplex PCR, and TCRdb holds only the in-frame ones, with some missing. The sample yields 60,000 to 85,000 clones, roughly 90% seen once. The sequenced sample consisted of peripheral blood. The receptors derive from a man between 45 and 60 years old with active COVID-19. Each CDR3 is given with its conserved first and last residue. D genes are given only for firm matches. Only some rows state a clone size, as once, few, many or a class for expanded clones.

d_gene | j_gene | abundance | v_gene | CDR3aa | CDR3nt
. | TRBJ1-2 | . | TRBV18 | CASSPGQNYGYTF | TGTGCCAGCTCGCCGGGACAAAACTATGGCTACACCTTC
TRBD2 | TRBJ2-7 | . | TRBV4-2 | CASSQDPASGGYEQYF | TGTGCCAGCAGCCAAGATCCGGCTAGCGGGGGCTACGAGCAGTACTTC
. | TRBJ1-1 | . | TRBV14 | CASSLGGNTEAFF | TGTGCCAGCAGCCTCGGAGGCAACACTGAAGCTTTCTTT
TRBD1 | TRBJ1-5 | . | TRBV6-2/TRBV6-3 | CASGLQGMDQPQHF | TGTGCCAGCGGCCTACAGGGGATGGACCAGCCCCAGCATTTT
. | TRBJ1-2 | . | TRBV7-3 | CASSLRGRYGYTF | TGTGCCAGCAGCTTGAGAGGGCGTTATGGCTACACCTTC
. | TRBJ1-1 | . | TRBV19 | CASSISRGVSTEAFF | TGTGCCAGTAGTATCTCCCGGGGAGTAAGCACTGAAGCTTTCTTT
. | TRBJ2-7 | . | TRBV19 | CASSNPLGATYEQYF | TGTGCCAGTAGTAACCCCTTGGGAGCCACCTACGAGCAGTACTTC
. | TRBJ2-7 | . | TRBV5-4 | CASSLEIGSSYEQYF | TGTGCCAGCAGCTTGGAAATCGGGAGCTCCTACGAGCAGTACTTC
TRBD1 | TRBJ2-1 | . | TRBV5-6 | CASSYRGSNNEQFF | TGTGCCAGCAGCTACAGGGGCTCTAACAATGAGCAGTTCTTC
TRBD1 | TRBJ2-5 | once | TRBV25-1 | CASSPANRGEETQYF | TGTGCCAGCAGCCCCGCAAACAGGGGTGAAGAGACCCAGTACTTC
TRBD1 | TRBJ2-7 | once | TRBV7-9 | CASSLAGGQGGYEQYF | TGTGCCAGCAGCTTAGCCGGCGGACAGGGGGGCTACGAGCAGTACTTC
. | TRBJ2-6 | medium-sized | TRBV20-1 | CSASQTGISGANVLTF | TGCAGTGCTAGTCAGACAGGTATCTCTGGGGCCAACGTCCTGACTTTC
. | TRBJ1-1 | . | TRBV5-4 | CASRTLTGNTEAFF | TGTGCCAGCAGAACCTTGACAGGGAACACTGAAGCTTTCTTT
TRBD1 | TRBJ1-6 | . | TRBV11-2 | CASSSQTGKDSPLHF | TGTGCCAGCAGCTCCCAGACAGGGAAAGATTCACCCCTCCACTTT
. | TRBJ2-2 | once | TRBV5-4 | CASSLGPGGAPTGELFF | TGTGCCAGCAGCTTGGGACCGGGCGGGGCCCCCACCGGGGAGCTGTTTTTT
. | TRBJ2-7 | . | TRBV30 | CAWSQEGVPDSYEQYF | TGTGCCTGGAGCCAAGAAGGGGTTCCCGACTCCTACGAGCAGTACTTC